What follows are 2 T cell receptor beta chains derived from one specimen sequenced in a study of blood T cell repertoires in COVID-19. Profiling relied on immunoSEQ multiplex PCR, and the TCRdb table lists in-frame clones only, not all of them. The table shows about 84,000 clones, with about three quarters occurring only once. The sequenced material came from peripheral blood. These receptor sequences come from a man between 65 and 85 years old with acute or convalescent COVID-19.

This sequence joins TRBV6-1 and TRBJ1-1; 7 nucleotides line up with TRBD1. The CDR3 sequence is 15 residues long. Germline V gives CDR1 MNHNS, CDR2 SASEGT. V lost 2 bases and J lost 0; bases outside the gene matches: 3. CDR3: CASSERGQLNTEAFF. CDR3 in DNA: TGTGCCAGCAGTGAAAGGGGACAGCTGAACACTGAAGCTTTCTTT.

The chain carries TRBV24-1 and TRBJ1-1; D not certain. CDR3 length: 13 residues. V lost 3 bases and J 4 bases, leaving 8 bases between the germline ends. CDR1 and CDR2 (germline): KGHDR, SFDVKD. The CDR3 loop reads CATSDPPGTEAFF. As DNA, the CDR3 is TGTGCCACCAGTGATCCCCCGGGCACTGAAGCTTTCTTT.